One sample yielded the 17 T cell receptor beta chains listed below, sequenced in a study of T-cell memory formation after mild COVID-19. TCRdb used MiXCR to reprocess the 5' RACE reads, holding one entry per CDR3 protein. The data contain 150,000 to 200,000 distinct CDR3 sequences, roughly 15% of them seen just once; the ten biggest clones take up 11% to 15%. The sequenced material came from PBMCs or a T cell subset sorted from them (not recorded which). These receptors all come from an adult woman who had mild COVID-19 (a few samples of this study predate the infection). Cell type and time point are not known.

This chain uses TRBV27 with TRBJ2-2; tentative D call: TRBD1 (5 bases). This CDR3 comprises 14 residues. Trimming stripped 3 bases from V and 6 bases from J, with 11 bases between. CDR1 and CDR2 from the germline V gene are MNHEY and SMNVEV (reference sequence). The CDR3 protein is CASSFREFAGELFF. The CDR3 DNA sequence: TGTGCCAGCAGTTTCAGGGAATTCGCCGGGGAGCTGTTTTTT.

In this sample, this clonotype turned up a few times. V is TRBV4-3 and J is TRBJ2-3; 10 positions match TRBD1. This CDR3 has 18 amino acids. V was clipped by 2 bases and J by 0 bases; unmatched bases: 8. Germline V gives CDR1 LGHNA, CDR2 YSLEER. CDR3 sequence reads: CASSQHSGTGDSTDTQYF. CDR3 coding DNA: TGCGCCAGCAGCCAACACAGCGGGACAGGGGATAGCACAGATACGCAGTATTTT.

This clonotype was counted between two and nine times. The J gene is TRBJ1-1, the V gene TRBV4-3, with D maybe TRBD1 (6 bases). With 3 bases removed from V and 3 bases from J, the gap between germline ends came to 14 bases. Germline lookup yields CDR1 LGHNA and CDR2 YSLEER. The CDR3 is 15 amino acids. The CDR3 sequence is CASSQAGRGDTEAFF. Written as DNA, the CDR3 is TGCGCCAGCAGCCAGGCGGGAAGGGGGGACACTGAAGCTTTCTTT.

The CDR3 region is CASSLAGQNEQYF. In DNA, the CDR3 is TGTGCCAGCAGCTTAGCGGGACAAAACGAGCAGTACTTC. The chain couples TRBV7-9 to TRBJ2-7; possible D gene TRBD1, 6 bases. Germline CDR1 SEHNR, CDR2 FQNEAQ (reference sequence). The CDR3 extends over 13 amino acids. The V and J ends lost 0 bases and 5 bases respectively, with 8 bases between them.

The chain employs TRBV7-3 and TRBJ2-2; 8 nucleotides line up with TRBD2. V shed 5 bases, J shed 3 bases, and the junction held 8 bases outside the gene matches. CDR1 is SGHTA and CDR2 is FQGTGA in the germline V gene. The CDR3 is 16 residues long. This CDR3 reads CASSQAGGVDTGELFF. Here the CDR3 DNA reads TGTGCCAGCAGCCAGGCGGGGGGCGTAGACACCGGGGAGCTGTTTTTT.

This sequence joins TRBV5-1 and TRBJ2-7; TRBD2 aligns across 8 bases. This CDR3 contains 14 residues. Trimming at V came to 1 base and at J to 3 bases, leaving 3 bases not matched to a gene. Germline loops: CDR1 SGHRS, CDR2 YFSETQ. The CDR3 DNA reads as TGCGCCAGCAGCTTGACGGGGGGGTTCTACGAGCAGTACTTC. Protein sequence: CASSLTGGFYEQYF.

This clonotype was observed a few times. CDR3 residues: CASSLTGGQADTQYF. For the CDR3, the DNA is TGCGCCAGCAGCTTGACGGGAGGGCAGGCAGATACGCAGTATTTT. V usage is TRBV5-1 and J usage is TRBJ2-3; 8 bases are a match to TRBD2. V was pared by 1 base and J by 4 bases, with 5 bases of the junction left unmatched. CDR3 length equals 15 residues. Per germline, CDR1 SGHRS and CDR2 YFSETQ.

The sample holds many counts of this clonotype. V usage is TRBV19 and J usage is TRBJ2-1; D possibly matches TRBD1 or TRBD2 (5 bases each). V lost 2 bases and J 8 bases, leaving 19 bases between the germline ends. Per germline, CDR1 LNHDA and CDR2 SQIVND (reference sequence). The CDR3 totals 16 residues. The CDR3 is CASSILGPPLGDEQFF. The CDR3 DNA sequence: TGTGCCAGTAGTATATTGGGGCCGCCCCTCGGGGATGAGCAGTTCTTC.

This rearrangement joins TRBV5-1 to TRBJ1-1; the D gene is possibly TRBD1 (6 bases). CDR1 and CDR2 (germline): SGHRS, YFSETQ. V was cut by 4 bases and J by 1 base, with 11 bases left in between. CDR3 size: 14 residues. CDR3 residues: CASSPGQRNTEAFF. Written as DNA, the CDR3 is TGCGCCAGCAGCCCCGGACAGAGGAACACTGAAGCTTTCTTT. The full variable domain, with the rest looked up from reference TRBV5-1 and TRBJ1-1, is KAGVTQTPRYLIKTRGQQVTLSCSPISGHRSVSWYQQTPGQGLQFLFEYFSETQRNKGNFPGRFSGRQFSNSRSEMNVSTLELGDSALYLCASSPGQRNTEAFFGQGTRLTVV.

In its sample, this clonotype was seen a few times. The chain is built from TRBV6-1 and TRBJ2-7, with a possible D match to TRBD1 (6 bases). Germline loops: CDR1 MNHNS, CDR2 SASEGT. CDR3 length: 12 amino acids. Trimming left V 6 bases short and J 7 bases short, with 13 bases between. As DNA, the CDR3 is TGTGCCAGCAGCCCGACAGGCGATGAGCAGTACTTC. It codes for CASSPTGDEQYF.

This clonotype rates as medium-sized. V gene TRBV7-8 combines with J gene TRBJ2-7; perhaps TRBD2 as D (6 bases). The CDR3 spans 16 residues. Germline V gives CDR1 SGHVS, CDR2 FQNEAQ. With 0 bases removed from V and 2 bases from J, the gap between germline ends came to 14 bases. CDR3 in amino acids: CASSLAEGGPTYEQYF. In DNA, the CDR3 is TGTGCCAGCAGCTTAGCGGAGGGCGGTCCAACCTACGAGCAGTACTTC.

This chain uses TRBV7-3 with TRBJ1-2, with 8 bases fitting TRBD1. V lost 1 base to trimming and J lost 3 bases; unmatched junction nucleotides: 10. CDR1 is SGHTA and CDR2 is FQGTGA in the germline V gene. CDR3 length equals 17 residues. The CDR3 is CASSLRPGQGMDYGYTF. CDR3 DNA sequence: TGTGCCAGCAGCTTAAGGCCCGGACAGGGAATGGACTATGGCTACACCTTC.

Worth noting for this clonotype: Relative to the germline gene, one junction end is altered; a read error may explain this. The rearrangement uses TRBV7-7 and TRBJ2-5, with a possible D match to TRBD1 (5 bases). The CDR3 totals 12 residues. The germline V gene has CDR1 SSHAT and CDR2 FNYEAQ (reference sequence). The CDR3 spells CASSQGQETQYF. As DNA, the CDR3 is TGTGCTAGCAGCCAGGGCCAAGAGACCCAGTACTTC.

This clonotype was detected many times. The chain uses TRBV5-1 and TRBJ2-2, with D perhaps assigned TRBD1 or TRBD2 (6 bases each). V was pared by 5 bases and J by 5 bases, with 19 bases between. Germline CDR1 SGHRS, CDR2 YFSETQ. The CDR3 extends over 16 amino acids. In nucleotides, the CDR3 is TGCGCCAGCAGGCCCGGACCGGGGGCCCCAACCGGGGAGCTGTTTTTT. Its protein product is CASRPGPGAPTGELFF.

This chain connects TRBV10-3 to TRBJ1-1; D not resolved. The CDR3 extends over 15 amino acids. Germline V CDR1 and CDR2: ENHRY, SYGVKD. V was pared by 0 bases and J by 0 bases, with 8 bases between. The chain's CDR3 is CAISESGRLNTEAFF. The CDR3 DNA sequence: TGTGCCATCAGTGAGTCGGGCAGGCTGAACACTGAAGCTTTCTTT.

A few counts support this clonotype. The CDR3 here is CATSPSGESYEQYF. CDR3 nucleotide sequence: TGTGCCACCAGCCCGTCCGGGGAGAGTTACGAGCAGTACTTC. This chain uses TRBV15 with TRBJ2-7; D may be TRBD2 (5 bases). The CDR3 sequence is 14 residues long. Germline CDR1 LNHNV, CDR2 YYDKDF (reference sequence). V lost 5 bases to trimming and J lost 4 bases, with 15 bases between them.

This clonotype was counted a few times. The gene calls are TRBV6-4 and TRBJ2-3; 9 nucleotides agree with TRBD2. Per germline, CDR1 MRHNA and CDR2 SNTAGT. CDR3 length: 15 amino acids. V lost 4 bases, J lost 1 base, and 3 bases stayed unmatched. CDR3 sequence: CASSGIAGGTDTQYF. CDR3 nucleotides: TGTGCCAGCAGTGGGATAGCGGGAGGCACAGATACGCAGTATTTT.